Listed below are T cell receptor beta chains from one sample, sequenced in a study of shared clonotypes between healthy human individuals. The assay was immunoSEQ multiplex PCR, and TCRdb's table has in-frame clones only and misses some. The sample holds about 460,000 clones, roughly three quarters seen once. Sequences were obtained from PBMCs. All receptors come from a middle-aged woman in good health. Some clones in this sample may be carry-over from other donors' samples. CDR3s include the opening cysteine and the closing phenylalanine or tryptophan. A D gene is named only where the DNA matches it firmly. Clone size appears in some rows only: once, few, many, or a class for an expanded clone.

j_call d_call clone_size v_call cdr3_aa
TRBJ2-7 - - TRBV29-1 CSVEFRYEQYF
TRBJ2-1 - - TRBV15 CATSRDRNEQFF
TRBJ2-2 TRBD1 - TRBV7-8 CASSSQGATGELFF
TRBJ2-3 TRBD2 - TRBV11-2 CASSITGTSVITDTQYF
TRBJ1-1 TRBD1 - TRBV11-3 CASKDGTGRRTEAFF
TRBJ2-3 TRBD2 once TRBV25-1 CASSEGLAGAGDTQYF
TRBJ1-1 - - TRBV30 CAWARGGASAEAFF
TRBJ1-5 - once TRBV19 CASSNWAQPQHF
TRBJ2-7 TRBD1 few TRBV10-3 CAMGQHYEQYF
TRBJ1-2 - - TRBV5-4 CASSLDGGPGGYTF
TRBJ2-1 - - TRBV11-1 CASSFSTSSYNEQFF
TRBJ2-4 - - TRBV23-1 CARTGPAKNIQYF